The next 27 T cell receptor beta chains were all read from a single sample in a study of OX40 agonist ivuxolimab in advanced cancers. Assay used: immunoSEQ multiplex PCR; TCRdb lists only in-frame clones, some missing. The sample has about 18,000 clones; 55% to 80% are singletons. The input for sequencing was CD4+ or CD8+ T cells sorted from blood, taken in a trial of the OX40 agonist ivuxolimab. The receptors here all came from an adult with an advanced solid tumor such as melanoma, head and neck, liver or kidney cancer.

The chain employs TRBV13 and TRBJ1-1; no reliable D call. V lost 3 bases to trimming and J lost 0 bases, with 2 bases between them. Germline CDR1 reads PRHDT; CDR2 reads FYEKMQ (reference sequence). This CDR3 spans 12 amino acids. As DNA, the CDR3 is TGTGCCAGCAGCTTCCTGAACACTGAAGCTTTCTTT. This translates into CASSFLNTEAFF.

This chain uses TRBV4-1 with TRBJ1-5; the D is unclear. Germline V gene lookup returns CDR1 MGHRA and CDR2 YSYEKL. The CDR3 is 15 amino acids. V was trimmed by 2 bases and J by 2 bases, leaving 10 bases between them. CDR3: CASSQQRVGNQPQHF. The CDR3 DNA reads as TGCGCCAGCAGCCAACAGAGAGTTGGCAATCAGCCCCAGCATTTT.

This clone was picked up one time. The chain uses TRBV5-4 and TRBJ2-5; 9 nucleotides align to TRBD1. V gave up 1 base and J gave up 5 bases; unmatched junction bases: 3. Germline values: CDR1 SGHNT, CDR2 YYREEE (reference sequence). The CDR3 has 14 residues. CDR3 sequence reads: CASSLSGTGETQYF. In DNA form, the CDR3 reads TGTGCCAGCAGCTTGTCCGGGACAGGGGAGACCCAGTACTTC.

This sequence joins TRBV2 and TRBJ1-2; D ambiguous. This CDR3 region has 12 residues. V was pared by 7 bases and J by 12 bases, with 18 bases between. Germline CDR1 SNHLY, CDR2 FYNNEI. The CDR3 bases are TGTGCCAGCATGAGTGTGCGGGGAGGCCACACCTTC. As protein: CASMSVRGGHTF.

This clone is medium-sized in the sample. J is TRBJ2-2 and V is TRBV19, with D perhaps TRBD1 or TRBD2 (5 bases each). V lost 2 bases, J lost 2 bases, and 12 bases lay in between. Germline V gives CDR1 LNHDA, CDR2 SQIVND (reference sequence). The CDR3 runs 16 residues. CDR3 DNA sequence: TGTGCCAGTAGTATATTGTCCGGGGCCAACACCGGGGAGCTGTTTTTT. Protein: CASSILSGANTGELFF.

V gene TRBV15 combines with J gene TRBJ2-7; D is perhaps TRBD2 (5 bases). Germline assignment: CDR1 LNHNV and CDR2 YYDKDF (reference sequence). CDR3 length equals 13 residues. Between the trimmed V and J ends, which lost 8 bases and 5 bases, there was a span of 16 bases. Here the CDR3 DNA reads TGTGCCACCGAGAGTGAGGGTGCCCACGAGCAGTACTTC. This encodes CATESEGAHEQYF.

The gene calls are TRBV9 and TRBJ2-5; D remains ambiguous. The CDR3 covers 14 residues. The V gene's germline CDR1 is SGDLS and CDR2 YYNGEE. V was trimmed by 0 bases and J by 1 base, leaving 7 bases between them. CDR3 nucleotides: TGTGCCAGCAGCGTAGGTCAGCTCCAAGAGACCCAGTACTTC. Its protein product is CASSVGQLQETQYF.

The chain's CDR3 is CSVDSQETQYF. The CDR3 nucleotides read TGCAGCGTTGACTCTCAAGAGACCCAGTACTTC. V is TRBV29-1 and J is TRBJ2-5; D gene uncertain. The V end was cut by 3 bases, the J end by 2 bases, with 4 bases between. The length of the CDR3 is 11 residues. Germline V lookup: CDR1 SQVTM, CDR2 ANQGSEA.

This clone appeared a few times. The chain recombines TRBV5-6 with TRBJ1-4; 7 bases match TRBD1. This CDR3 contains 15 residues. From germline, CDR1 is SGHDT and CDR2 YYEEEE. Losses at the gene ends were 4 bases for V and 8 bases for J; bases not matched to a gene: 11. This chain's CDR3 is CASSLVQGNLEKLFF. In nucleotides, the CDR3 is TGTGCCAGCAGCCTGGTACAGGGGAACCTAGAAAAACTGTTTTTT.

This chain links TRBV28 with TRBJ1-1; D gene unclear. V was trimmed by 7 bases and J by 5 bases, leaving 17 bases between them. The germline CDR1 and CDR2 sequences are MDHEN and SYDVKM. The CDR3 runs 14 residues. CDR3: CASTPMTGRTEAFF. The DNA for the CDR3 is TGTGCCAGCACCCCGATGACTGGTCGGACTGAAGCTTTCTTT.

The chain has TRBV7-9 and TRBJ2-3; the D is unclear. V shed 3 bases and J shed 2 bases, with 9 bases lying between them. Per germline, CDR1 SEHNR and CDR2 FQNEAQ (reference sequence). There are 14 residues in the CDR3. The CDR3 region has the DNA TGTGCCAGCAGCTTTCCGTCGCTCACAGATACGCAGTATTTT. This sequence encodes CASSFPSLTDTQYF.

This clone has only one observation. The chain joins TRBV5-5 to TRBJ2-7; D not certain. Germline V CDR1 and CDR2: SGHKS, YYEKEE (reference sequence). The CDR3 is made up of 12 amino acids. Trimming took 2 bases from V and 7 from J, leaving 10 bases between them. The CDR3 spells CASSFGSQEQYF. DNA for the CDR3: TGTGCCAGCAGCTTCGGATCGCAGGAGCAGTACTTC.

The J gene is TRBJ1-5, the V gene TRBV7-2; D is undetermined. Germline loops: CDR1 SGHTA, CDR2 FQGNSA. This CDR3 spans 15 amino acids. Trimming removed 1 base from V and 6 bases from J, with 13 bases in between. The CDR3 nucleotides read TGTGCCAGCAGCTTAGTTATGGGAGCGAGTCAGCCCCAGCATTTT. It yields the protein CASSLVMGASQPQHF.

The V and J genes are TRBV6-1 and TRBJ1-5; D ambiguous. This CDR3 contains 15 residues. The V gene's germline CDR1 is MNHNS and CDR2 SASEGT. V gave up 0 bases and J gave up 3 bases, with 9 bases separating them. CDR3 coding DNA: TGTGCCAGCAGTGAAGCTAGGCAGAACAATCAGCCCCAGCATTTT. Translation: CASSEARQNNQPQHF.

The gene calls are TRBV2 and TRBJ1-1, with a tentative D call TRBD1 (5 bases). Germline V gene sequence: CDR1 SNHLY, CDR2 FYNNEI. Trimming took off 5 bases at V and 7 bases at J, with 17 bases between the two ends. This CDR3 has 14 amino acids. CDR3 nucleotides: TGTGCCAGCAGTCCCTACCGGACAACAGGTGAAGCTTTCTTT. It yields the protein CASSPYRTTGEAFF.

This chain links TRBV18 with TRBJ1-1; D unresolved. The CDR3 consists of 15 residues. Looked up from germline, CDR1 is KGHSH and CDR2 is LQKENI. V was shortened by 3 bases and J by 1 base, with 12 bases between the two germline ends. The CDR3 DNA reads as TGTGCCAGCTCACCGACGGGGATCTCGAACACTGAAGCTTTCTTT. Amino acid sequence: CASSPTGISNTEAFF.

This clone was recorded only once. The chain employs TRBV9 and TRBJ2-2; weak D call: TRBD2 (7 bases). Germline V lookup: CDR1 SGDLS, CDR2 YYNGEE. The V end lost 2 bases, the J end lost 5 bases, and 16 bases lay between the germline ends. There are 16 residues in the CDR3. This CDR3 is CASSVTRGAGTGELFF. CDR3 bases: TGTGCCAGCAGCGTGACTCGGGGGGCGGGTACCGGGGAGCTGTTTTTT. The entire variable domain, with the rest obtained from reference TRBV9 and TRBJ2-2, is as follows: DSGVTQTPKHLITATGQRVTLRCSPRSGDLSVYWYQQSLDQGLQFLIQYYNGEERAKGNILERFSAQQFPDLHSELNLSSLELGDSALYFCASSVTRGAGTGELFFGEGSRLTVL.

This clone has only one observation. The CDR3 protein is CAWSDEVSYEQYF. The CDR3 DNA follows: TGTGCCTGGAGTGATGAAGTCTCCTACGAGCAGTACTTC. The gene calls are TRBV30 and TRBJ2-7, with no clear D. V was cut by 1 base and J by 0 bases, with 7 bases left in between. The CDR3 consists of 13 residues. Germline CDR1 and CDR2: GTSNPN and SVGIG (reference sequence).

The V call is TRBV13, the J call TRBJ2-7; 10 bases fit TRBD1. V lost 5 bases, J lost 5 bases, and 9 bases stayed unmatched. Looked up from germline, CDR1 is PRHDT and CDR2 is FYEKMQ (reference sequence). The CDR3 spans 15 residues. CDR3 residues: CASSRRTGGQDEQYF. The DNA for the CDR3 is TGTGCCAGCAGCCGCCGGACAGGGGGTCAAGACGAGCAGTACTTC. The full variable domain, rest sourced from reference TRBV13 and TRBJ2-7, is AAGVIQSPRHLIKEKRETATLKCYPIPRHDTVYWYQQGPGQDPQFLISFYEKMQSDKGSIPDRFSAQQFSDYHSELNMSSLELGDSALYFCASSRRTGGQDEQYFGPGTRLTVT.

V is TRBV7-2 and J is TRBJ2-1; D gene unclear. CDR3 length equals 15 residues. CDR1 is SGHTA and CDR2 is FQGNSA in the germline V gene. Deletions cut 3 bases from V and 4 bases from J, with 13 bases between. CDR3 sequence reads: CASSFDAPMYNEQFF. CDR3 DNA sequence: TGTGCCAGCAGCTTCGACGCGCCCATGTACAATGAGCAGTTCTTC.

The gene calls are TRBV7-2 and TRBJ1-2, with a tentative D call TRBD1 (6 bases). V gave up 4 bases and J gave up 4 bases, with 22 bases separating them. The CDR3 has 17 residues. CDR1 and CDR2 (germline): SGHTA, FQGNSA. CDR3 sequence: CASSSHTPTGSPYGYTF. CDR3 coding DNA: TGTGCCAGCAGCTCCCATACCCCGACAGGCTCACCCTATGGCTACACCTTC.

This chain connects TRBV9 to TRBJ2-7; D gene unclear. This CDR3 contains 15 residues. Per germline, CDR1 SGDLS and CDR2 YYNGEE. V lost 0 bases to trimming and J lost 3 bases, with 13 bases between them. The CDR3 here is CASSVGDDNHYEQYF. In DNA form, the CDR3 reads TGTGCCAGCAGCGTAGGTGACGATAATCACTACGAGCAGTACTTC.

The chain recombines TRBV29-1 with TRBJ1-1, with D unclear. The V gene lost 5 bases and the J gene lost 5 bases, with 6 bases spanning the gap. The CDR3 runs to 10 residues. The germline gives CDR1 SQVTM, CDR2 ANQGSEA. The CDR3 protein is CSVLLTEAFF. Here the CDR3 DNA reads TGCAGCGTTTTGTTAACTGAAGCTTTCTTT.

This rearrangement joins TRBV2 to TRBJ1-3; a weak D match, TRBD1 (6 bases). V lost 8 bases and J lost 4, with 12 bases in between. The CDR3 spans 13 residues. CDR1 and CDR2 (germline): SNHLY, FYNNEI. CDR3 protein: CASGDKAGNTIYF. As DNA, the CDR3 is TGTGCCAGCGGGGACAAGGCCGGAAACACCATATATTTT. The variable domain in full, with the rest retrieved from reference TRBV2 and TRBJ1-3, is EPEVTQTPSHQVTQMGQEVILRCVPISNHLYFYWYRQILGQKVEFLVSFYNNEISEKSEIFDDQFSVERPDGSNFTLKIRSTKLEDSAMYFCASGDKAGNTIYFGEGSWLTVV.

The chain has TRBV28 and TRBJ2-5; 8 bases are a match to TRBD2. Germline V gene lookup returns CDR1 MDHEN and CDR2 SYDVKM. The CDR3 totals 16 residues. The V segment lost 2 bases and the J segment 5 bases; nucleotides outside the gene matches: 10. CDR3 protein: CASSLPGGPPRETQYF. The CDR3 DNA is TGTGCCAGCAGTTTACCGGGGGGGCCGCCCCGGGAGACCCAGTACTTC.

The rearrangement links TRBV28 to TRBJ2-1; a possible D gene is TRBD1 (5 bases). Per germline, CDR1 MDHEN and CDR2 SYDVKM. The CDR3 length is 16 residues. V gave up 3 bases and J gave up 5 bases, with 17 bases separating them. The CDR3 here is CASSFLQGRVDNEQFF. The CDR3 coding sequence is TGTGCCAGCAGTTTCTTGCAGGGAAGGGTGGACAATGAGCAGTTCTTC.

V gene TRBV4-1 combines with J gene TRBJ1-1; no clear D gene. The CDR3 length is 16 residues. Between the trimmed V and J ends, which lost 4 bases and 0 bases, there was a span of 15 bases. Germline CDR1 reads MGHRA; CDR2 reads YSYEKL. The CDR3 sequence: CASSPSFTRMNTEAFF. The CDR3 DNA reads TGCGCCAGCAGCCCTAGTTTCACACGCATGAACACTGAAGCTTTCTTT.